The clone carrying this T cell receptor (beta chain) was counted ten times or more. Its antigen is not known. This specimen comes from a study of blood T cells in healthy people across ages. Whole-study results and caveats: A roughly linear age-dependent decrease characterized TCR beta diversity per million T cells.

A second PCR, run for about 7 to 11 cycles, used a sample-barcoded 5' primer plus a J-beta primer mix. Each cDNA molecule, via a template-switch adaptor with 12 random nucleotides, was tagged. Each CDR3 protein gets one entry after TCRdb re-called the 5' RACE reads with MiXCR. The table includes some 900,000 distinct CDR3 sequences, about 28% detected once. The CDR3 extends over 15 amino acids. Germline CDR1 and CDR2: SEHNR and FQNEAQ (reference sequence). Trimming removed 1 base at V and 3 bases at J, with 13 bases between. Material: blood. The TCR comes from a woman of 80 years or more in good health. This chain joins TRBV7-9 and TRBJ2-7, with D tentatively TRBD2 (6 bases). For the CDR3, the DNA is TGTGCCAGCAGCTTAGAAGGAGGGGTCGGCTACGAGCAGTACTTC. Amino acids: CASSLEGGVGYEQYF. Using reference TRBV7-9 and TRBJ2-7 for the parts outside the CDR3, the full variable domain is DTGVSQNPRHKITKRGQNVTFRCDPISEHNRLYWYRQTLGQGPEFLTYFQNEAQLEKSRLLSDRFSAERPKGSFSTLEIQRTEQGDSAMYLCASSLEGGVGYEQYFGPGTRLTVT.